These T cell receptor beta chains were read from a single sample in a study of CD8+ T cells in alopecia areata. Assay: immunoSEQ multiplex PCR; the TCRdb copy retains only in-frame clones and omits some. The sample comprises about 97,000 clones, roughly 41% of which are singletons, and approximately 1.5% rests with the top ten. Sample: CD4+ T cells sorted from blood. The origin of the receptors is a human donor with alopecia areata. Each CDR3 is given with its conserved first and last residue. A D gene is named only where the DNA matches it firmly. Expanded clones get a size class; other rows say once, few or many, or leave the size out.

TRBV4-2	few	NA	TRBJ2-1	CASSQEWHEQFF	TGTGCCAGCAGCCAAGAGTGGCATGAGCAGTTCTTC
TRBV15	few	NA	TRBJ2-2	CATSRDVSAGELFF	TGTGCCACCAGCAGAGATGTCAGCGCCGGGGAGCTGTTTTTT
TRBV5-6	NA	NA	TRBJ2-4	CASSFLTDGGDIQYF	TGTGCCAGCAGCTTTCTCACCGATGGGGGTGACATTCAGTACTTC
TRBV30	NA	NA	TRBJ2-1	CAWKVYEQFF	TGTGCCTGGAAGGTGTATGAGCAGTTCTTC
TRBV19	few	NA	TRBJ2-2	CASSIRGTGELFF	TGTGCCAGTAGTATTCGAGGTACCGGGGAGCTGTTTTTT
TRBV7-3	NA	NA	TRBJ2-3	CASSPGTDTQYF	TGTGCCAGCAGCCCGGGCACAGATACGCAGTATTTT
TRBV7-2	few	TRBD2	TRBJ2-3	CASSLVAGFSDTQYF	TGTGCCAGCAGCTTAGTAGCGGGGTTTTCAGATACGCAGTATTTT
TRBV30	NA	NA	TRBJ2-6	CAWSDFGSSGANVLTF	TGTGCCTGGAGTGATTTTGGGTCTTCTGGGGCCAACGTCCTGACTTTC
TRBV7-9	few	NA	TRBJ1-5	CASSLSGTGFDQPQHF	TGTGCCAGCAGCTTATCCGGAACAGGTTTCGATCAGCCCCAGCATTTT
TRBV7-2	NA	NA	TRBJ1-5	CASSPTGRGSNQPQHF	TGTGCCAGCAGCCCAACCGGCAGGGGTTCCAATCAGCCCCAGCATTTT
TRBV2	NA	NA	TRBJ2-6	CASSEGRMSSGANVLTF	TGTGCCAGCAGTGAGGGACGGATGAGCTCTGGGGCCAACGTCCTGACTTTC
TRBV7-6	few	NA	TRBJ2-7	CASSQDGGMREQYF	TGTGCCAGCAGTCAAGACGGGGGAATGCGAGAGCAGTACTTC
TRBV30	NA	NA	TRBJ2-2	CAWTRQTGRTGELFF	TGTGCCTGGACGCGTCAGACAGGGAGGACCGGGGAGCTGTTTTTT
TRBV11-2	NA	NA	TRBJ2-7	CASSPRTVGGQYF	TGTGCCAGCAGCCCTCGGACAGTCGGCGGGCAGTACTTC
TRBV30	NA	NA	TRBJ1-5	CAWSFPANQPQHF	TGTGCCTGGAGTTTCCCCGCCAATCAGCCCCAGCATTTT
TRBV2	NA	NA	TRBJ2-5	CASRDPAETQYF	TGTGCCAGCAGGGACCCGGCGGAGACCCAGTACTTC
TRBV5-1	NA	NA	TRBJ2-5	CASSLGTAKETQYF	TGCGCCAGCAGCTTGGGAACAGCTAAAGAGACCCAGTACTTC
TRBV9	NA	NA	TRBJ2-5	CASSVAGLVQETQYF	TGTGCCAGCAGCGTCGCGGGACTGGTACAAGAGACCCAGTACTTC
TRBV30	NA	TRBD2	TRBJ2-3	CAWRKGSGNTDTQYF	TGTGCCTGGAGGAAGGGTAGCGGGAACACAGATACGCAGTATTTT
TRBV6-5	NA	NA	TRBJ1-3	CASSYVPGNTIYF	TGTGCCAGCAGTTATGTCCCTGGAAACACCATATATTTT
TRBV7-9	few	NA	TRBJ2-1	CASSLRRGSGLSYNEQFF	TGTGCCAGCAGCTTACGGCGGGGTAGCGGCTTGTCCTACAATGAGCAGTTCTTC
TRBV7-9	NA	NA	TRBJ2-7	CASSLRPAHEQYF	TGTGCCAGCAGCTTACGTCCCGCGCACGAGCAGTACTTC
TRBV28	few	TRBD2	TRBJ2-7	CASSPPLAGSSYEQYF	TGTGCCAGCAGTCCACCTCTAGCGGGAAGCTCCTACGAGCAGTACTTC
TRBV7-2	NA	NA	TRBJ1-2	CASSLQGTANYGYTF	TGTGCCAGCAGCCTCCAAGGGACTGCAAACTATGGCTACACCTTC
TRBV30	NA	TRBD2	TRBJ2-3	CAWLGLAVADTQYF	TGTGCCTGGTTAGGACTAGCGGTAGCAGATACGCAGTATTTT
TRBV28	NA	NA	TRBJ1-5	CASSSGSGNQPQHF	TGTGCCAGCAGTTCAGGGTCAGGCAATCAGCCCCAGCATTTT
TRBV7-2	NA	TRBD1	TRBJ2-1	CASSLERTGNYNEQFF	TGTGCCAGCAGCTTAGAGAGGACAGGGAACTACAATGAGCAGTTCTTC
TRBV30	NA	NA	TRBJ2-1	CAWTEALISYNEQFF	TGTGCCTGGACGGAGGCGTTAATTTCCTACAATGAGCAGTTCTTC
TRBV29-1	few	NA	TRBJ1-1	CSVEGLTQRTEAFF	TGCAGCGTTGAAGGGCTCACTCAACGCACTGAAGCTTTCTTT
TRBV7-2	few	TRBD2	TRBJ2-5	CASSLGRASGEETQYF	TGTGCCAGCAGCTTAGGGCGTGCTAGCGGGGAAGAGACCCAGTACTTC
TRBV2	NA	NA	TRBJ2-7	CASSIRNLGEQYF	TGTGCCAGCAGTATTAGAAATTTGGGCGAGCAGTACTTC
TRBV5-4	NA	TRBD1	TRBJ2-7	CASSLGDRGEQYF	TGTGCCAGCAGCTTGGGGGACAGGGGCGAGCAGTACTTC
TRBV29-1	NA	TRBD1	TRBJ1-1	CSVSGTGHTEAFF	TGCAGCGTGTCCGGGACAGGACACACTGAAGCTTTCTTT
TRBV5-1	NA	TRBD1	TRBJ2-5	CASSFEGQGGETQYF	TGCGCCAGCAGCTTTGAGGGACAGGGTGGAGAGACCCAGTACTTC
TRBV18	NA	TRBD1	TRBJ2-1	CASSLWTGEDEQFF	TGTGCCAGTTCTCTTTGGACAGGCGAGGATGAGCAGTTCTTC
TRBV4-3	many	NA	TRBJ1-4	CASSQDLGGKLFF	TGCGCCAGCAGCCAAGATTTGGGGGGTAAACTGTTTTTT
TRBV30	NA	TRBD1	TRBJ2-5	CAWIPGQAQETQYF	TGTGCCTGGATTCCCGGACAGGCGCAAGAGACCCAGTACTTC
TRBV6-5	few	NA	TRBJ2-7	CASSPIDAHSYEQYF	TGTGCCAGCAGTCCGATAGACGCACACTCCTACGAGCAGTACTTC
TRBV5-1	NA	NA	TRBJ1-4	CASSPEGRAYEKLFF	TGCGCCAGCAGCCCGGAGGGCAGGGCCTATGAAAAACTGTTTTTT
TRBV19	few	NA	TRBJ1-6	CASSIASGRNSPLHF	TGTGCCAGTAGTATAGCATCTGGGAGGAATTCACCCCTCCACTTT
TRBV29-1	few	NA	TRBJ2-7	CSASVGSYEQYF	TGCAGCGCCTCGGTGGGTTCCTACGAGCAGTACTTC
TRBV30	NA	NA	TRBJ2-4	CAWTAGLTKNIQYF	TGTGCCTGGACGGCAGGGCTTACCAAAAACATTCAGTACTTC
TRBV6-6	NA	TRBD1	TRBJ2-4	CASSPTGNGKNIQYF	TGTGCCAGCAGCCCGACAGGGAATGGCAAAAACATTCAGTACTTC
TRBV7-2	NA	TRBD2	TRBJ2-7	CASSRRVRGERSYEQYF	TGTGCCAGCAGCCGAAGAGTTCGGGGGGAACGATCCTACGAGCAGTACTTC
TRBV5-1	few	NA	TRBJ2-7	CASSLRAGSYEQYF	TGCGCCAGCAGCTTAAGGGCAGGCTCCTACGAGCAGTACTTC
TRBV6-1	NA	NA	TRBJ2-3	CASSDRRRGTDTQYF	TGTGCCAGCAGTGATAGGAGACGTGGCACAGATACGCAGTATTTT
TRBV29-1	few	TRBD1	TRBJ1-1	CSVITGGPEAFF	TGCAGCGTTATAACAGGGGGACCTGAAGCTTTCTTT
TRBV28	NA	NA	TRBJ1-2	CASSSVPRSGYTF	TGTGCCAGCAGTTCCGTTCCCAGGAGTGGCTACACCTTC
TRBV4-2	NA	TRBD1	TRBJ1-1	CASSRGQGLMTEAFF	TGTGCCAGCAGCCGAGGACAGGGTTTGATGACTGAAGCTTTCTTT
TRBV6-5	once	NA	TRBJ2-3	CASTNHFGTDTQYF	TGTGCCAGCACTAACCACTTTGGCACAGATACGCAGTATTTT
TRBV7-2	few	TRBD2	TRBJ2-7	CASSRGTSGHSYEQYF	TGTGCCAGCAGCCGCGGGACTAGCGGGCACTCCTACGAGCAGTACTTC
TRBV28	few	TRBD2	TRBJ2-7	CASRTSGSAYEQYF	TGTGCCAGCAGAACTAGCGGGAGCGCCTACGAGCAGTACTTC
TRBV30	once	TRBD2	TRBJ2-1	CAWRLAGHNEQFF	TGTGCCTGGAGGCTAGCGGGGCACAATGAGCAGTTCTTC
TRBV5-4	NA	TRBD2	TRBJ2-3	CASSSPGLAGLGTDTQYF	TGTGCCAGCAGCTCCCCCGGACTAGCGGGATTAGGCACAGATACGCAGTATTTT
TRBV6-5	few	NA	TRBJ2-7	CASSYSLGPYEQYF	TGTGCCAGCAGTTACTCACTCGGGCCCTACGAGCAGTACTTC
TRBV29-1	few	TRBD1	TRBJ1-5	CSVQTGANQPQHF	TGCAGCGTCCAGACAGGGGCTAATCAGCCCCAGCATTTT